One and the same sample provided the 23 T cell receptor beta chains below, sequenced in a study of blood T cells in healthy people across ages. A J-beta primer mix and a sample-barcoded 5' primer were used in a second PCR of about 6 to 12 cycles. TCRdb ran MiXCR on the 5' RACE reads and lists one entry per CDR3 protein. In the table there are about 640,000 distinct CDR3 sequences, approximately 30% of which are singletons. The sequenced material came from blood. These receptors all stem from a woman of 80 years or more in good health.

This clonotype has at least ten counts. This chain joins TRBV27 and TRBJ1-2; 9 positions match TRBD1. From germline, CDR1 is MNHEY and CDR2 SMNVEV (reference sequence). CDR3 size: 13 residues. With 5 bases clipped from V and 7 bases from J, the junction kept 5 bases outside the gene matches. In DNA form, the CDR3 reads TGTGCCAGCAGTGGGACAGGGAAAGGTGGCTACACCTTC. As protein: CASSGTGKGGYTF.

This clonotype was recorded many times. The V and J genes are TRBV24-1 and TRBJ1-2, with 8 nucleotides matching TRBD1. Germline CDR1 reads KGHDR; CDR2 reads SFDVKD. The CDR3 loop spans 13 amino acids. Germline trimming cut 7 bases from V and 2 bases from J; bases unmatched to any gene: 2. The CDR3 nucleotides read TGTGCCACCAGCAGGACAGGGAACTATGGCTACACCTTC. Amino acid sequence: CATSRTGNYGYTF.

This clonotype was seen ten or more times. This rearrangement joins TRBV7-2 to TRBJ2-5, with 8 bases that match TRBD2. The CDR3 extends over 15 amino acids. V shed 5 bases, J shed 5 bases, and the junction held 10 bases outside the gene matches. Germline CDR1 reads SGHTA; CDR2 reads FQGNSA. CDR3: CASSGRTSTQETQYF. The CDR3 coding sequence is TGTGCCAGCAGCGGACGGACTAGCACCCAGGAGACCCAGTACTTC.

In regard to this clonotype: A much larger clone lies a single base off, so this may be a read error. This chain connects TRBV20-1 to TRBJ2-7; D gene unclear. The J call is in doubt because the DNA end fits TRBJ2-1 better. The CDR3 extends over 14 amino acids. Per germline, CDR1 DFQATT and CDR2 SNEGSKA (reference sequence). The CDR3 DNA is TGCAGTGCTAGCTGGACGCCACACTCCTACGAGCAGTTCTTC. This encodes CSASWTPHSYEQFF.

The CDR3: CASKGGTGTDTQYF. DNA of the CDR3: TGCGCCAGCAAAGGGGGAACAGGCACAGATACGCAGTATTTT. The rearrangement joins TRBV5-1 to TRBJ2-3; TRBD1 might be the D (6 bases). This CDR3 is 14 amino acids long. Looked up from germline, CDR1 is SGHRS and CDR2 is YFSETQ. V lost 6 bases and J 1 base, leaving 12 bases between the germline ends.

In its sample, this clonotype was seen many times. The chain employs TRBV29-1 and TRBJ2-7; no clear D gene. Germline CDR1 is SQVTM and CDR2 is ANQGSEA. With 4 bases removed from V and 5 bases from J, the gap between germline ends came to 9 bases. The CDR3 covers 11 residues. The CDR3, as DNA: TGCAGCGTTGCCCGAGACAACGAGCAGTACTTC. Protein product: CSVARDNEQYF.

This clonotype was seen at least ten times. The chain uses TRBV4-2 and TRBJ2-3, with 9 bases identical to TRBD2. The germline gives CDR1 LGHNA, CDR2 YNFKEQ. The CDR3 runs to 16 residues. With 4 bases clipped from V and 5 bases from J, the junction kept 10 bases outside the gene matches. The CDR3 protein is CASSRVAGEVGDTQYF. The CDR3 DNA is TGTGCCAGCAGCCGAGTAGCGGGGGAGGTAGGAGATACGCAGTATTTT.

In the case of this clonotype: A read error may explain this, as a much larger clone is one base away. The V and J genes are TRBV7-9 and TRBJ1-4, with D perhaps matching TRBD1 (6 bases). From germline, CDR1 is SEHNR and CDR2 FQNEAQ (reference sequence). Trimming removed 5 bases at V and 7 bases at J, with 14 bases between. The CDR3 contains 14 residues. This CDR3 reads CASSPLPRGEKLFF. CDR3 DNA: TGTGCCAGCAGCCCTTTGCCCAGGGGTGAAAAACTGTTTTTT.

This clonotype has at least ten counts. The CDR3 DNA reads TGTGCCAGCAGTTTAGACAGCTCGGCCAAAAACATTCAGTACTTC. This translates into CASSLDSSAKNIQYF. This chain joins TRBV6-1 and TRBJ2-4, with a weak D call TRBD1 (5 bases). The germline CDR1 and CDR2 sequences are MNHNS and SASEGT. V was pared by 5 bases and J by 1 base, with 12 bases between. This CDR3 comprises 15 residues.

The rearrangement links TRBV14 to TRBJ2-7, with D possibly being TRBD1 (5 bases). CDR1 and CDR2 from the germline V gene are SGHDN and FVKESK. V was trimmed by 0 bases and J by 5 bases, leaving 35 bases between them. The CDR3 covers 22 residues. Here the CDR3 reads CASSQDFRKTAPSPTPTHEQYF. Written as DNA, the CDR3 is TGTGCCAGCAGCCAAGATTTCAGAAAGACAGCTCCTTCCCCAACGCCTACTCACGAGCAGTACTTC.

This clonotype was detected many times. The V call is TRBV3-1, the J call TRBJ2-7; 10 nucleotides line up with TRBD2. This CDR3 has 15 amino acids. V gave up 1 base and J gave up 4 bases; unmatched junction bases: 4. Germline V gives CDR1 LGHDT, CDR2 YNNKEL (reference sequence). In DNA, the CDR3 is TGTGCCAGCAGCCAAGGGGCTAGCGGGGGTTACGAGCAGTACTTC. Translating gives CASSQGASGGYEQYF.

The CDR3 coding sequence is TGTGCCAGCAGGACCACAGGGGGCACTGAAGCTTTCTTT. It yields the protein CASRTTGGTEAFF. This chain uses TRBV6-2 or TRBV6-3 with TRBJ1-1, with 8 bases identical to TRBD1. This CDR3 has 13 amino acids. Per germline, CDR1 MNHEY and CDR2 SVGEGT. J gave up 4 bases and V 6 bases, and 4 bases lay outside the gene matches.

Comment on this clonotype: A single base separates this from a much larger clone, so it may be a read error. This rearrangement joins TRBV20-1 to TRBJ2-7; D unresolved. Germline CDR1 reads DFQATT; CDR2 reads SNEGSKA (reference sequence). CDR3 length: 13 amino acids. The CDR3 DNA reads as TGCGGTGCTAGATGGTCAGAACCCTACGAGCAGTACTTC. It yields the protein CGARWSEPYEQYF.

About this clonotype itself: This clone may be a read error of a much larger clone one base away. The chain couples TRBV20-1 to TRBJ2-5, with unresolved D. The CDR3 is 14 amino acids. CDR1 and CDR2 (germline): DFQATT, SNEGSKA (reference sequence). Trimming left V 3 bases short and J 11 bases short, with 22 bases between. This CDR3 reads CSASPLTGYNEQYF. CDR3 DNA sequence: TGCAGTGCTAGTCCCTTAACGGGTTACAATGAGCAGTACTTC.

The V call is TRBV20-1, the J call TRBJ1-5, with D hard to call. V was clipped by 6 bases and J by 3 bases, with 9 bases between them. Looked up from germline, CDR1 is DFQATT and CDR2 is SNEGSKA (reference sequence). This CDR3 is built from 12 residues. The CDR3 DNA follows: TGCAGTGCCCGACAATACAATCAGCCCCAGCATTTT. This sequence encodes CSARQYNQPQHF.

As concerns this clonotype: One end of the junction is discordant with germline, which a read error may explain. The J gene is TRBJ2-1, the V gene TRBV7-2; no clear D. The CDR3 has 14 residues. Looked up from germline, CDR1 is SGHTA and CDR2 is FQGNSA. For the CDR3, the DNA is TGCGCCAGCAGCCAAGTGCTTGCTGTGAATGAGCAGTTCTTC. Its protein product is CASSQVLAVNEQFF.

V is TRBV4-1 and J is TRBJ2-5; D not resolved. With the DNA end fitting TRBJ2-7 better, the J assignment may be wrong. The CDR3 has 13 residues. The V gene's germline CDR1 is MGHRA and CDR2 YSYEKL. This CDR3 reads CASSQAESYEQYF. CDR3 DNA sequence: TGCGCCAGCAGCCAAGCGGAATCCTACGAGCAGTACTTC.

In the case of this clonotype: Given a much more abundant clone one base away, this may be a read error. The V gene is TRBV12-3 or TRBV12-4, the J gene TRBJ1-4; D is uncertain. This CDR3 has 13 amino acids. CDR3 nucleotides: TGTGCCAGCAGTTTAATAGAGGGTGAAAAACGGTTTTTT. Translated, it gives CASSLIEGEKRFF.

The CDR3 nucleotides are TGCAGCGTTGTCGGGGGCGCAGGTACTGAAGCTTTCTTT. This sequence encodes CSVVGGAGTEAFF. V gene TRBV29-1 combines with J gene TRBJ1-1, with a possible D match to TRBD1 (6 bases). The CDR3 spans 13 residues. Germline CDR1 is SQVTM and CDR2 is ANQGSEA. Between the trimmed V and J ends, which lost 4 bases and 5 bases, there was a span of 14 bases.

In its sample, this clonotype was seen many times. The chain uses TRBV20-1 and TRBJ1-2, with D maybe TRBD1 (5 bases). The CDR3 covers 13 residues. Looked up from germline, CDR1 is DFQATT and CDR2 is SNEGSKA (reference sequence). Trimming pared 6 bases from V and 4 bases from J, leaving 15 bases between. The CDR3 sequence: CSAIPGTGYGYTF. CDR3 sequence (DNA): TGCAGTGCCATCCCAGGGACCGGCTATGGCTACACCTTC.

This clonotype was picked up one time. The genes are TRBV7-8 and TRBJ2-1; possibly TRBD2 for D (5 bases). CDR1 and CDR2 (germline): SGHVS, FQNEAQ. V lost 2 bases, J lost 1 base, and 15 bases lay in between. The CDR3 contains 17 residues. CDR3 amino acids: CASSLPEERSSYNEQFF. Written as DNA, the CDR3 is TGTGCCAGCAGCTTACCTGAAGAGCGGTCTTCCTACAATGAGCAGTTCTTC.

The table lists this clonotype with a count of one. This may be a read error, as it is one base from a much larger clone. The rearrangement joins TRBV5-1 to TRBJ1-4; the D gene is possibly TRBD1 (5 bases). The CDR3 extends over 14 amino acids. Trimming pared 4 bases from V and 5 bases from J, leaving 12 bases between. Germline loops: CDR1 SGHRS, CDR2 YFSETQ. CDR3 in DNA: TGCGCCAGCAGCGTCGGGGCGCGGAATGAAAAACTGTTTTTT. Translation: CASSVGARNEKLFF. The full variable domain, rest sourced from reference TRBV5-1 and TRBJ1-4, is KAGVTQTPRYLIKTRGQQVTLSCSPISGHRSVSWYQQTPGQGLQFLFEYFSETQRNKGNFPGRFSGRQFSNSRSEMNVSTLELGDSALYLCASSVGARNEKLFFGSGTQLSVL.

This chain joins TRBV7-8 and TRBJ2-5; tentative D call: TRBD2 (6 bases). The J call could be wrong; TRBJ2-7 is a better fit for the DNA end. The CDR3 runs 15 residues. In germline, CDR1 is SGHVS, CDR2 FQNEAQ. CDR3 in DNA: TGTGCCAGCAGCTTAGCTCCCGGGGGATCCCACGAGCAGTACTTC. Its protein product is CASSLAPGGSHEQYF.